This T cell receptor (beta chain) was captured by sequencing in a study of blood T cell repertoires in COVID-19. Across the whole study: The analysed material was cDNA or gDNA that came from T cells, B-cell-depleted T cells, or PBMCs.

Original methodology: Estimation of nucleated cell counts was performed using reference gene primer amplification. Assay used: immunoSEQ multiplex PCR; TCRdb lists only in-frame clones, some missing. V and J calls and clone size follow that table, whereas D and trimming were derived from the DNA. The table lists tens of thousands of clones, around 80% of them singletons. At least ten counts were recorded for this clone. The sequence was collected from a woman in her thirties or forties with acute COVID-19. The specimen sequenced was PBMCs or T cells enriched from blood (not recorded which).

The CDR3 DNA is TGTGCCAGCAACCATATCGGGTTACAGGGAGACTATGGCTACACCTTC. Residues: CASNHIGLQGDYGYTF. The chain couples TRBV28 to TRBJ1-2, with D possibly being TRBD1 (6 bases). The CDR3 has 16 residues. The V end lost 7 bases, the J end lost 3 bases, and 21 bases lay between the germline ends. Per the germline V gene, CDR1 is MDHEN and CDR2 is SYDVKM.